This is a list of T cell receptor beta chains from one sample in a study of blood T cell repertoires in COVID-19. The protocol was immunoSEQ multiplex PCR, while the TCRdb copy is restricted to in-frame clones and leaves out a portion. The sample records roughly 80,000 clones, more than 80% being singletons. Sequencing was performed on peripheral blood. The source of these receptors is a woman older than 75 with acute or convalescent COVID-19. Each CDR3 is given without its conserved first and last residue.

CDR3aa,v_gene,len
ASSLVGTGGDEQF,TRBV5-1,13
ASSSSGTSGQF,TRBV28,11
ASSLGLSGANVLT,TRBV28,13
ASSYDRGSNYGYT,TRBV11-2,13
ASSRDSPVAQH,TRBV7-9,11
ASSIEHAINYGYT,TRBV19,13
ATSRRQGVGEKLF,TRBV15,13
SVIGTGDPGEKLF,TRBV29-1,13
ASSLSLLNTEAF,TRBV11-1,12
ASSIGQGYEQY,TRBV19,11
ASSPPGTGSSYEQY,TRBV19,14
ASMRAQGRGNQPQH,TRBV19,14
ASSPGQGTYGYT,TRBV27,12
ASSQPSTSGTTGELF,TRBV3-1/TRBV3-2,15
ASSLEGRGVTDTQY,TRBV5-1,14
ASSSRIQETQY,TRBV7-3,11
ASSLRQATEAF,TRBV7-3,11
ASSPQGLAGVLETQY,TRBV18,15
ASSYSLAGGEKQY,TRBV6-5,13
SASRVEDRGSQPQH,TRBV20-1,14
ASSLFRDSLRGYT,TRBV5-5,13
ASSRYSFRSGNTIY,TRBV28,14
ASSFDRANYGYT,TRBV5-4,12
ASAGQPLSYEQY,TRBV27,12
ASSLGGRANGELF,TRBV5-4,13
ASSSGQATVETQY,TRBV5-4,13
ATCGQLNTEAF,TRBV12-3/TRBV12-4,11
ASSQGQDNEKLF,TRBV3-1/TRBV3-2,12
ASSPPGTGRYNEQF,TRBV28,14
ASSTSSGNTIY,TRBV27,11